These 19 T cell receptor beta chains were all obtained from the same sample, sequenced in a study of blood T cell repertoires in COVID-19. Using immunoSEQ multiplex PCR, the repertoire was profiled, and TCRdb retains in-frame clones only, with some absent. Of 220,000 or so clones in the sample, about 86% were seen once. Sequencing was done on a sample of peripheral blood. The receptors derive from a woman in her thirties who had recovered from COVID-19.

The gene calls are TRBV29-1 and TRBJ2-5, with TRBD1 matching over 8 bases. The CDR3 totals 14 residues. With 4 bases clipped from V and 5 bases from J, the junction kept 9 bases outside the gene matches. CDR1 is SQVTM, CDR2 ANQGSEA, per germline. CDR3 bases: TGCAGCGTTGTCGCAGGGGGCGCGGGGGAGACCCAGTACTTC. The encoded protein is CSVVAGGAGETQYF. The variable domain in full, with the rest retrieved from reference TRBV29-1 and TRBJ2-5, is SAVISQKPSRDICQRGTSLTIQCQVDSQVTMMFWYRQQPGQSLTLIATANQGSEATYESGFVIDKFPISRPNLTFSTLTVSNMSPEDSSIYLCSVVAGGAGETQYFGPGTRLLVL.

This clone appeared a few times. The CDR3 DNA follows: TGTGCCAGCAGCTTCGCCGGGACAGGGGTTGCCGATACGCAGTATTTT. Protein sequence: CASSFAGTGVADTQYF. The rearrangement links TRBV11-1 to TRBJ2-3; 10 bases fit TRBD1. Germline V CDR1 and CDR2: SGHAT, FQDESV (reference sequence). The CDR3 consists of 16 residues. Trimming at V came to 3 bases and at J to 6 bases, leaving 9 bases not matched to a gene.

The genes are TRBV18 and TRBJ1-6; D perhaps matches TRBD1 (6 bases). CDR1 KGHSH and CDR2 LQKENI come from the germline V gene. The CDR3 is 15 residues long. V was clipped by 5 bases and J by 6 bases, with 14 bases between them. The CDR3 region is CASSITGQGNSPLHF. In DNA form, the CDR3 reads TGTGCCAGCTCAATCACAGGGCAGGGTAATTCACCCCTCCACTTT.

The rearrangement joins TRBV5-5 to TRBJ1-3, with no clear D. Trimming left V 2 bases short and J 1 base short, with 7 bases between. The germline gives CDR1 SGHKS, CDR2 YYEKEE (reference sequence). This CDR3 region has 14 residues. CDR3 sequence reads: CASSFGSSGNTIYF. The CDR3 coding sequence is TGTGCCAGCAGCTTCGGTAGTTCTGGAAACACCATATATTTT. The variable domain in full, with the rest retrieved from reference TRBV5-5 and TRBJ1-3, is DAGVTQSPTHLIKTRGQQVTLRCSPISGHKSVSWYQQVLGQGPQFIFQYYEKEERGRGNFPDRFSARQFPNYSSELNVNALLLGDSALYLCASSFGSSGNTIYFGEGSWLTVV.

This rearrangement joins TRBV29-1 to TRBJ1-5, with 8 bases that match TRBD1. The junction had 1 base not matched to a gene; V was cut back by 4 bases and J by 5 bases. The germline V gene encodes CDR1 SQVTM and CDR2 ANQGSEA. The CDR3 runs to 12 residues. The CDR3 loop is CSVVQGDQPQHF. In nucleotides, the CDR3 is TGCAGCGTTGTACAGGGGGATCAGCCCCAGCATTTT.

V gene TRBV12-3 or TRBV12-4 combines with J gene TRBJ1-1; weak D call: TRBD1 (6 bases). This CDR3 is 13 amino acids long. The ends were cut back, 6 bases at V and 2 bases at J, with 10 bases in the middle. The CDR3 reads CASSRTVNTEAFF. CDR3 in DNA: TGTGCCAGCAGCCGGACAGTAAACACTGAAGCTTTCTTT.

V usage is TRBV15 and J usage is TRBJ2-3; 7 nucleotides align to TRBD1. Germline CDR1 reads LNHNV; CDR2 reads YYDKDF (reference sequence). CDR3 length equals 18 residues. Germline trimming cut 5 bases from V and 6 bases from J; bases unmatched to any gene: 20. The CDR3 sequence: CATSQGSWTGRWADTQYF. CDR3 coding DNA: TGTGCCACCAGCCAGGGCTCCTGGACAGGCCGCTGGGCTGATACGCAGTATTTT.

A single count supports this clone. The rearrangement uses TRBV29-1 and TRBJ2-3; 11 bases match TRBD2. Germline V lookup: CDR1 SQVTM, CDR2 ANQGSEA. The CDR3 totals 16 residues. The V gene end was trimmed by 4 bases and the J gene end by 4 bases; junction bases not matched to a gene: 10. The DNA of the CDR3 is TGCAGCGTTGGAGGAACTAGCGGGAGAGTGTCAGATACGCAGTATTTT. This codes for CSVGGTSGRVSDTQYF.

V is TRBV28 and J is TRBJ2-7; 9 bases fit TRBD2. V dropped 6 bases and J dropped 4; count of bases not matched to a gene: 37. Per the germline V gene, CDR1 is MDHEN and CDR2 is SYDVKM. The CDR3 spans 24 residues. CDR3 sequence: CASRAGTSCGPEQRSHRPLYEQYF. The CDR3 region has the DNA TGTGCCAGCAGAGCCGGGACTAGCTGTGGCCCCGAGCAGCGTTCTCATCGCCCGCTGTACGAGCAGTACTTC.

V is TRBV3-1 (or the pseudogene TRBV3-2) and J is TRBJ2-7; TRBD2 matches 10 bases. Germline CDR1 reads LGHDT; CDR2 reads YNNKEL (reference sequence). The CDR3 contains 16 residues. The ends lost 0 bases at V and 1 base at J; junction bases unmatched: 3. The CDR3 here is CASSQDTSGMSYEQYF. The CDR3 DNA is TGTGCCAGCAGCCAAGATACTAGCGGGATGTCCTACGAGCAGTACTTC.

The chain links TRBV2 to TRBJ1-5, with unresolved D. Trimming removed 1 base at V and 6 bases at J, with 7 bases between. Germline loops: CDR1 SNHLY, CDR2 FYNNEI. The CDR3 is made up of 13 amino acids. The CDR3 DNA reads TGTGCCAGCAGTGAAGGTGTGCGTCAGCCCCAGCATTTT. It translates to CASSEGVRQPQHF.

The chain combines TRBV29-1 with TRBJ2-1; maybe TRBD1 (6 bases). The CDR3 totals 18 residues. Trimming left V 1 base short and J 2 bases short, with 21 bases between. Germline loops: CDR1 SQVTM, CDR2 ANQGSEA. DNA of the CDR3: TGCAGCGTTGAAGCGGTACAGGGAAGCGGTAAAACCTACAATGAGCAGTTCTTC. This codes for CSVEAVQGSGKTYNEQFF.

This chain uses TRBV10-3 with TRBJ2-1, with a possible D match to TRBD2 (6 bases). Per germline, CDR1 ENHRY and CDR2 SYGVKD. V gave up 8 bases and J gave up 0 bases, with 8 bases separating them. This CDR3 has 13 amino acids. CDR3: CAIGGNSYNEQFF. As DNA, the CDR3 is TGTGCCATCGGCGGGAACTCCTACAATGAGCAGTTCTTC.

The chain joins TRBV7-3 to TRBJ2-1; 7 bases fit TRBD2. CDR3 length equals 15 residues. The V gene's germline CDR1 is SGHTA and CDR2 FQGTGA. V shed 5 bases and J 1 base; nucleotides not matched to a gene: 5. CDR3 DNA sequence: TGTGCCAGCAGCCCCGGACTAGTTTCCTACAATGAGCAGTTCTTC. Translation gives CASSPGLVSYNEQFF.

V is TRBV28 and J is TRBJ2-7, with 7 bases identical to TRBD1. The CDR3 contains 14 residues. Germline CDR1 reads MDHEN; CDR2 reads SYDVKM. V dropped 5 bases and J dropped 2; count of bases not matched to a gene: 6. The CDR3 region is CASSQGQAPYEQYF. The DNA for the CDR3 is TGTGCCAGCAGTCAAGGACAGGCACCCTACGAGCAGTACTTC.

The chain joins TRBV6-6 to TRBJ2-1; TRBD2 matches 9 bases. There are 15 residues in the CDR3. Trimming cost V 2 bases and J 6 bases; bases outside gene matches: 5. Germline V gene sequence: CDR1 MNHNY, CDR2 SVGAGI (reference sequence). CDR3 region: CASSYGAGGVNEQFF. CDR3 DNA sequence: TGTGCCAGCAGTTACGGGGCGGGAGGGGTCAATGAGCAGTTCTTC.

This sequence joins TRBV7-8 and TRBJ2-7; D gene ambiguous. V dropped 0 bases and J dropped 3 bases, with 9 bases sitting between them. This CDR3 has 14 residues. The germline V gene encodes CDR1 SGHVS and CDR2 FQNEAQ. CDR3 nucleotides: TGTGCCAGCAGCTTAGCGAGAATTGGCTACGAGCAGTACTTC. Translation gives CASSLARIGYEQYF.

V and J are TRBV2 and TRBJ1-2, with unresolved D. Germline V lookup: CDR1 SNHLY, CDR2 FYNNEI. Trimming took 7 bases from V and 2 from J, leaving 8 bases between them. The CDR3 contains 12 residues. CDR3 sequence reads: CASTAANYGYTF. The CDR3 DNA sequence: TGTGCCAGCACGGCAGCGAACTATGGCTACACCTTC.

The chain uses TRBV7-3 and TRBJ1-2; D possibly corresponds to TRBD1 (6 bases). CDR3 length: 16 residues. Per the germline V gene, CDR1 is SGHTA and CDR2 is FQGTGA. V shed 0 bases and J shed 8 bases, with 19 bases lying between them. CDR3 nucleotides: TGTGCCAGCAGCTTAACCGGCCCAGGGGACGATGTGGGCTACACCTTC. It translates to CASSLTGPGDDVGYTF.